Presented here are 9 T cell receptor beta chains from one specimen sequenced in a study of cytomegalovirus exposure and HLA in healthy donors listed by TCRdb under 2017. The library came from the immunoSEQ multiplex PCR assay. The multiplex PCR relied on a mix of 60 forward primers for TCR Vbeta segments and 13 reverse primers for TCR Jbeta segments. The clones in this table, taken by TCRdb from immuneACCESS, are in-frame only. Not every clone is retained; where verified, under half of the shortfall comes from an unresolved V gene, and the cause of the rest is unknown. Present in this sample are tens of thousands of clones, about 74% of which were seen just once. The ten most abundant clones make up roughly 3.6% of the sample. Input material: PBMCs. The receptors originated from a man aged 30 to 45 in good health and CMV-seronegative.

The CDR3 is CASSSTGEANEKLFF. CDR3 coding DNA: TGTGCCAGCAGCTCTACAGGGGAAGCTAATGAAAAACTGTTTTTT. The rearrangement joins TRBV7-6 to TRBJ1-4, with 7 positions matching TRBD1. The CDR3 has 15 amino acids. V was clipped by 4 bases and J by 3 bases; unmatched bases: 5. CDR1 is SGHVS and CDR2 is FNYEAQ in the germline V gene.

The chain links TRBV28 to TRBJ1-1; 8 bases map to TRBD1. The CDR3 has 12 residues. CDR1 MDHEN and CDR2 SYDVKM come from the germline V gene. V dropped 7 bases and J dropped 8; count of bases not matched to a gene: 6. The CDR3 region has the DNA TGTGCCAGCACTCTGGGGACAGGAGAAGCTTTCTTT. Residues: CASTLGTGEAFF.

V and J are TRBV19 and TRBJ1-4; no clear D. Germline loops: CDR1 LNHDA, CDR2 SQIVND (reference sequence). Trimming took 6 bases from V and 12 from J, leaving 14 bases between them. The CDR3 has 12 amino acids. The CDR3 DNA reads as TGTGCCAGTAGCATACACGGGTATGAACTGTTTTTT. Translation: CASSIHGYELFF. The entire variable domain, with the rest obtained from reference TRBV19 and TRBJ1-4, is as follows: DGGITQSPKYLFRKEGQNVTLSCEQNLNHDAMYWYRQDPGQGLRLIYYSQIVNDFQKGDIAEGYSVSREKKESFPLTVTSAQKNPTAFYLCASSIHGYELFFGSGTQLSVL.

The chain links TRBV5-8 to TRBJ2-7, with 7 positions matching TRBD1. V trimming: 4 bases; J trimming: 6 bases; junction bases outside the gene matches: 7. This CDR3 region has 13 residues. Germline loops: CDR1 SGHTS, CDR2 YDEGEE. CDR3 sequence reads: CASSRDRASEQYF. CDR3 coding DNA: TGTGCCAGCAGCCGAGACAGGGCCTCCGAGCAGTACTTC.

This chain connects TRBV18 to TRBJ1-1, with no clear D. This CDR3 spans 14 amino acids. Germline V gene data show CDR1 as KGHSH and CDR2 as LQKENI. Trimming left V 3 bases short and J 1 base short, with 9 bases between. The CDR3 sequence: CASSPSTENTEAFF. For the CDR3, the DNA is TGTGCCAGCTCACCCTCTACAGAGAACACTGAAGCTTTCTTT. The full variable domain, its missing parts supplied by reference TRBV18 and TRBJ1-1, is NAGVMQNPRHLVRRRGQEARLRCSPMKGHSHVYWYRQLPEEGLKFMVYLQKENIIDESGMPKERFSAEFPKEGPSILRIQQVVRGDSAAYFCASSPSTENTEAFFGQGTRLTVV.

V usage is TRBV28 and J usage is TRBJ1-5, with TRBD1 matching over 7 bases. The ends lost 5 bases at V and 10 bases at J; junction bases unmatched: 8. Germline CDR1 reads MDHEN; CDR2 reads SYDVKM. This CDR3 is built from 13 residues. CDR3 in DNA: TGTGCCAGCAGTCCGACAGGGTTCGAACCCCAGCATTTT. Its protein is CASSPTGFEPQHF.

This clone turned up a few times. This chain connects TRBV7-2 to TRBJ1-6; D not resolved. With 2 bases removed from V and 11 bases from J, the gap between germline ends came to 13 bases. The CDR3 length is 14 residues. Germline V gene data show CDR1 as SGHTA and CDR2 as FQGNSA. CDR3 bases: TGTGCCAGCAGCTTATACATCTCCGGGGCACCCCTCCACTTT. The encoded protein is CASSLYISGAPLHF.

The chain uses TRBV7-2 and TRBJ1-1; TRBD1 might be the D (6 bases). V was clipped by 3 bases and J by 6 bases, with 11 bases between them. Germline V gene sequence: CDR1 SGHTA, CDR2 FQGNSA. The CDR3 is 13 residues long. CDR3 sequence (DNA): TGTGCCAGCAGCTTTAGGGAGGGGGCTGAAGCTTTCTTT. Protein product: CASSFREGAEAFF.

This sequence joins TRBV7-8 and TRBJ1-1; 7 positions agree with TRBD1. The CDR3 spans 14 residues. CDR1 SGHVS and CDR2 FQNEAQ come from the germline V gene. With V trimmed by 4 bases and J by 1 base, 3 bases remained unmatched. The CDR3 region has the DNA TGTGCCAGCAGCTCAAACAGGGGGAACACTGAAGCTTTCTTT. The encoded protein is CASSSNRGNTEAFF.